This TCR beta chain was retrieved from a study of cytomegalovirus exposure and HLA in healthy donors. Amplification used 60 Vbeta primers and 13 Jbeta primers. Produced via immunoSEQ multiplex PCR; TCRdb's table is partial and in-frame only. The sample has about 170,000 clones; 81% are singletons. Trimming removed 4 bases at V and 7 bases at J, with 16 bases between. Germline CDR1 MNHNS, CDR2 SASEGT. CDR3 size: 15 residues. The sequence derives from a young woman in good health and CMV-seropositive. The sample comprised PBMCs. The chain has TRBV6-1 and TRBJ1-4; TRBD1 might be the D (6 bases). CDR3 bases: TGTGCCAGCAGTGTAACACAGGGCTTTGGTGAAAAACTGTTTTTT. Its translation: CASSVTQGFGEKLFF.